This TCR beta chain was sequenced during a study of early T cells in non-severe SARS-CoV-2 infection. Study-level background: Bulk RNA taken from unsorted whole blood was sequenced, leaving chains unpaired.

The TCR library protocol attached unique molecular identifiers to the individual cDNA molecules. TCRdb itself ran the 5' RACE reads through MiXCR, one entry per CDR3 protein. The table has tens of thousands of distinct CDR3 sequences, roughly 13% seen once; the top ten hold 4.2%. The V segment lost 6 bases and the J segment 3 bases; nucleotides outside the gene matches: 10. The length of the CDR3 is 15 residues. CDR1 MNHNS and CDR2 SASEGT come from the germline V gene. In regard to this clonotype: Its specificity is not known.

Overall study findings and caveats: Private and CD4 specificities were missed by VDJdb matching, which favored anti-spike CD8 responses.

Sequenced sample: whole blood. This sequence joins TRBV6-1 and TRBJ1-1, with 7 nucleotides matching TRBD1. This TCR derives from an adult who was a healthcare worker with PCR-confirmed SARS-CoV-2 infection or an uninfected control (not recorded which). CDR3 bases: TGTGCCAGCAGCGCCTCGACAGGGCAGGACACTGAAGCTTTCTTT. The encoded protein is CASSASTGQDTEAFF.